This T cell receptor (beta chain) was observed in a study of cytomegalovirus exposure and HLA in healthy donors (dated by TCRdb to 2016 to 2017). General notes on the study: An earlier analysis of under 600 of the donors reported approximately 290 Gb of sequence data and around 120 million unique TCR beta sequences from some 180 million T cells. Besides the first cohort of roughly 660 subjects, a separate validation cohort made up of 120 different subjects was used. The study was designed to test whether signatures of past pathogen exposure could be identified by cataloging public T cell receptors. The study combined high-throughput TCR immunosequencing, statistical association of individual TCRs with disease status, and machine learning to predict cytomegalovirus infection status. Typing coverage differed by locus: A, B, C, DRB1 and DQB1 were typed in about 620-640 donors, DQA1 in 522, DPA1 in approximately 600, and DPB1 in roughly 450. Every discovery cohort repertoire had been produced on one sequencing platform. An early release covering just under 650 HLA-typed donors comprised approximately 300 gigabases of sequencing data and 65 million to 100 million unique TCR sequences. An earlier analysis of 587 of the donors used high-throughput TCR beta sequencing to judge whether each TCR beta V gene segment behaved as functional or pseudogenic. Donor age, sex, ethnicity and CMV serostatus were compiled alongside the repertoire data. Genome-wide SNP genotypes for about three fifths of the roughly 700 donors were used in a later genetic analysis, which treated that subset as a discovery cohort. On average, around 200,000 unique TCR beta nucleotide sequences were sequenced per donor among fewer than 500 genotyped donors of the cohort, with roughly 18% of those sequences being non-productive. Class I and class II HLA loci were covered by the typing at four-digit resolution. A later analysis re-analyzed previously published TCR beta repertoires from roughly 690 donors and added high-resolution HLA genotyping to study TCR occurrence patterns. Of the roughly 400 genotyped donors, roughly 80% fell in the genetic ancestry cluster associated with self-reported Caucasian donors. Rather than drawing on any new phenotypic data, the later analysis identified candidate immune exposures from TCR beta sequences and the way those sequences occurred across donors. The study profiled the T cell repertoires of around 700 subjects by immunosequencing and related them to cytomegalovirus serostatus. Roughly 5 DR-DQ haplotypes were handled as single units for association and clustering, since linkage in the cohort was strong.

The cohort comprised some 700 healthy bone marrow donors. At the time of sampling, every cohort member was nominally healthy, though immune exposures that went unrecorded were likely present. The donor tested CMV seropositive and was one of the 289 seropositive cohort members. A peripheral blood sample was collected from each donor, and TCR beta sequencing was performed on peripheral blood mononuclear cells. Genomic DNA was extracted from the blood cell samples with the Qiagen DNeasy Blood Extraction Kit. The sample holds one count of this clone. Its antigen is currently not known. Per-base quality was not reported, and no clone a single base away is much larger than it. What the work shows at the level of the full study, not this receptor alone: The sequencing pipeline was judged likely to have produced a cluster of highly shared sequence variants as a technical artifact. V-gene and J-gene trimming of TCR beta chains was associated with a missense DCLRE1C variant in a later genetic analysis, and the association was replicated in an independent cohort. Across donors, most TCR sequences were observed very rarely, whereas some public TCRs were present in many individuals. Because HLA typing was missing for some donors at each locus, association tests included only the typed subset. When HLA alleles, especially DR and DQ, strongly co-occurred, TCR associations were difficult to assign to individual alleles. CMV serostatus was the only immune exposure information available for the cohort. The earlier analysis of approximately 540 of the donors excluded seventeen rarely observed V segments, including chromosome 9 orphons, because counts were too low. A later analysis found that most CMV-associated TCR beta chains appeared HLA-restricted, with HLA associations seemingly driven largely by CMV exposure. Cytomegalovirus status was reported to be diagnosed by the classifier with high specificity and sensitivity in both the original and validation cohorts. Three of the identified cytomegalovirus-associated TCR beta chains were confirmed in vitro to be specific for cytomegalovirus antigens. This cohort had only TCR beta chains sequenced, and the lack of alpha or paired-chain data limited which features could be detected. In an earlier analysis of roughly 500 of the donors, most TCR beta V segments appeared in productive rearrangements about 90% or about 30% of the time, broadly matching IMGT annotations. Correlated functional status among segregating V segments might be attributable to linkage disequilibrium, but an unknown experimental factor could not be ruled out. The presence/absence analyses assumed that sequencing depth was roughly uniform across donors, and that assumption may not be true. In a later genetic analysis, fewer N-insertions in productive TCRs were reported among donors in an Asian-associated ancestry cluster than the roughly 670-donor mean. In a later analysis, TCR association rates were found to vary across HLA loci, with the most associated TCRs seen for DRB1 alleles and the fewest for HLA-C alleles. At a false discovery rate of 0.05, a later analysis linked about 16,000 TCR beta sequences to specific HLA alleles. In a later analysis, HLA-associated TCR beta chains were found to be more clonally expanded and to have lower generation probabilities than equally common non-associated chains. A total of fewer than 200 TCR beta chains were listed by the study as associated with cytomegalovirus. According to the authors, the approach could potentially be generalized to other disease states and immunological phenotypes. In a later analysis, several top co-occurrence clusters were reported to appear linked to parvovirus B19, influenza, CMV and Epstein-Barr virus. A further reported finding was that TCR beta sequences accurately predicted the HLA-A and HLA-B alleles for most subjects in the first cohort.

The library was produced with the immunoSEQ multiplex PCR assay. For the multiplex PCR, a mixture combining 60 forward primers for TCR Vbeta segments and 13 reverse primers for TCR Jbeta segments was used. The CDR3 region of rearranged TCR beta genes was amplified from genomic DNA with a multiplex PCR assay. On the Illumina HiSeq System, the amplified TCR beta libraries were sequenced as 87-base-pair reads. The source study handled its data this way. In a later analysis, tens of millions of unique TCR beta chains were counted across the roughly 700 repertoires, and roughly 9.9 million of these chains were shared by at least two donors. A nearest-neighbor algorithm error-corrected the raw reads and collapsed the reads into unique sequences, merging closely related sequences to remove PCR and sequencing errors. CDR3 sequences were aligned to IMGT reference sequences to assign V, D and J gene segments. For a sequence to be retained, a match of at least six nucleotides to both a V gene segment and a J gene segment was required. A rearrangement was called productive if the CDR3 had no stop codons and remained in frame with V and J, and every other rearrangement was called non-productive. Following IMGT convention, CDR3 was defined as the stretch from the second conserved V-encoded cysteine up to the conserved J-encoded phenylalanine. The earlier analysis of about 610 of the donors excluded any sequence lacking an unambiguous match to a single V gene segment. In an earlier analysis of 587 of the donors, V segments were called functional above 56.7% productive rearrangements and were called segregating when the between-donor standard deviation exceeded 5%. A statistical classification framework was built for diagnosing cytomegalovirus status from the catalog of TCR beta chain sequences. A later analysis assigned V and J genes by comparing TCR nucleotide sequences with IMGT/GENE-DB human TR gene sequences. Using the TCRdist pipeline, a later analysis assigned CDR3 sequences along with most-parsimonious VDJ recombination scenarios. In a later analysis, each TCR beta chain was defined by its CDR3 amino acid sequence together with its V-gene family, and reads without a unique V-gene family were excluded. To address suspected cross-contamination and a sequencing artifact, a later analysis removed under 600 highly shared, low-generation-probability nucleotide sequences. In a later analysis, a clonal expansion index was calculated for each public chain from normalized within-repertoire ranks of inferred template counts. A later analysis computed generation probabilities with a VDJ recombination model fitted to out-of-frame rearrangements, and checked the results against IGoR. A later analysis scored TCR-TCR, TCR-HLA and TCR-CMV co-occurrence with hypergeometric tests, applying a repertoire-size bias correction to TCR pairs. To estimate false discovery rates, a later analysis permuted the HLA or CMV assignments 20 times. In a later analysis, co-occurring TCRs were grouped using DBSCAN, with TCRdist sequence similarity added in when clustering inside HLA-allele-positive subsets. For co-occurrence clustering, repertoires with fewer than 30,000 or more than 120,000 public chains were excluded, along with 4 to 6 repertoires with anomalous nucleotide sharing. Drawn from immuneACCESS, this table holds only the in-frame rearrangements with V and J called that TCRdb kept. Clones are partly lost; checked studies trace under half to an unresolved V gene and leave the rest unexplained. V and J calls plus clone size are reproduced from that table; the DNA served to infer D and trimming. The sample yields 130,000 or so clones; roughly 82% were counted once. The top ten constitute about 3.4% of the sample.

The material sequenced was PBMCs. This receptor was taken from a man aged 18 to 35 in good health and CMV-seropositive.

The sequence in DNA is TGTGCCAGCAGCTCAACAGGGACGAACTATGGCTACACCTTC. Its protein reads: CASSSTGTNYGYTF. In this chain, TRBV5-4 is recombined with TRBJ1-2; tentative D gene TRBD1, with 6 bases matching. CDR1 and CDR2, per the germline V gene (reference sequence), are SGHNT and YYREEE. The V and J ends are trimmed by 3 bases and 2 bases, leaving 11 bases between them. The CDR3 goes from the cysteine to the phenylalanine over 14 residues. The DNA shown is the 42-base CDR3, in frame from base 1.